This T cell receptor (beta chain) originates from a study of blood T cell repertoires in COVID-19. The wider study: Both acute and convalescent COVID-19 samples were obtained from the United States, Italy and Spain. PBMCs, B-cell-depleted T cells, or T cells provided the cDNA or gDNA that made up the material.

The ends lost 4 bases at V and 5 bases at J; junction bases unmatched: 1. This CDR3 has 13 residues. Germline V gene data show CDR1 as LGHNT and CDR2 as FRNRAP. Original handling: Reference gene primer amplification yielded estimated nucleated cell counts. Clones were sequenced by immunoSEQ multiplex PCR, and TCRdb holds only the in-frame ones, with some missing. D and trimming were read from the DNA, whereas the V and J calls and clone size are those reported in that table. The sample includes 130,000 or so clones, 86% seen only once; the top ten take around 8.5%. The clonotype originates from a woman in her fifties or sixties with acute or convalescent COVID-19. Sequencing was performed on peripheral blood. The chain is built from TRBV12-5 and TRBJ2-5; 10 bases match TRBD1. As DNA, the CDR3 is TGTGCTAGTGGTTCGGGACAGGGGGAGACCCAGTACTTC. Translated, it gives CASGSGQGETQYF.